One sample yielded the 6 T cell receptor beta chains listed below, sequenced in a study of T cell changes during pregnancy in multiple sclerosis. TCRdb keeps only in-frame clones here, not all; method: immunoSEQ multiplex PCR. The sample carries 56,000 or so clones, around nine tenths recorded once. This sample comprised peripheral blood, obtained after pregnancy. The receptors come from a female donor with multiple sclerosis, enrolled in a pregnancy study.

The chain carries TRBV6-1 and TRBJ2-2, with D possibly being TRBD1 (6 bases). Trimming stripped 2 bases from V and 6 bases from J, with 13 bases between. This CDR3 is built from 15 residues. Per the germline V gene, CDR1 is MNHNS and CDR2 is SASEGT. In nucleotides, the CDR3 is TGTGCCAGCAGTGAACAGGGGTGGTTTGCCGGGGAGCTGTTTTTT. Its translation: CASSEQGWFAGELFF.

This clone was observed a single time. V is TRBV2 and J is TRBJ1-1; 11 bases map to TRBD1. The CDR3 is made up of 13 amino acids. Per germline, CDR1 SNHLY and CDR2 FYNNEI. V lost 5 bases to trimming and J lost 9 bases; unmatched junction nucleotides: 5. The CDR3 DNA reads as TGTGCCAGCAGTTCGGACAGGGGGCAAAAAGCTTTCTTT. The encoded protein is CASSSDRGQKAFF.

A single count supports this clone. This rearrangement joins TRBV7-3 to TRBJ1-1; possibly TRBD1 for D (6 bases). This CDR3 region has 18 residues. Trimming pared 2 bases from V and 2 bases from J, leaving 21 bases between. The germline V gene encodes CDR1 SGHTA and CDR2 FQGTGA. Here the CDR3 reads CASSLSPTGFGRNTEAFF. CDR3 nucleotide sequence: TGTGCCAGCAGCTTATCTCCTACAGGGTTCGGGCGTAACACTGAAGCTTTCTTT.

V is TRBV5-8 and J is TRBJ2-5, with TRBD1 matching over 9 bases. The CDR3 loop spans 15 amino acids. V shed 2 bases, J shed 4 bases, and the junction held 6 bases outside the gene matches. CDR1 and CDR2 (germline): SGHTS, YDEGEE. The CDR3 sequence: CASSLEGQGGETQYF. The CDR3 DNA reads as TGTGCCAGCAGCTTAGAGGGACAGGGAGGAGAGACCCAGTACTTC.

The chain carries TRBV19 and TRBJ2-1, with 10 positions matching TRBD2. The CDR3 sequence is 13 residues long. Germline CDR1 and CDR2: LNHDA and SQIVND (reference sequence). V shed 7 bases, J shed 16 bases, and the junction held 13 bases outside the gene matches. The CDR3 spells CASTQSGGAEVFF. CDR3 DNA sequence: TGTGCCAGTACTCAGAGCGGGGGGGCGGAGGTTTTCTTC.

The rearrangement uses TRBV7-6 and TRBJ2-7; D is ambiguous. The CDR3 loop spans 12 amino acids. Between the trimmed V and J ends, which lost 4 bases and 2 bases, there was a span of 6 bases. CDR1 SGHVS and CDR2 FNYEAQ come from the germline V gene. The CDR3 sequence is CASSSPTYEQYF. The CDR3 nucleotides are TGTGCCAGCAGCTCCCCTACCTACGAGCAGTACTTC. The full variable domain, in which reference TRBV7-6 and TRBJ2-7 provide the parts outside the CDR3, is GAGVSQSPRYKVTKRGQDVALRCDPISGHVSLYWYRQALGQGPEFLTYFNYEAQQDKSGLPNDRFSAERPEGSISTLTIQRTEQRDSAMYRCASSSPTYEQYFGPGTRLTVT.